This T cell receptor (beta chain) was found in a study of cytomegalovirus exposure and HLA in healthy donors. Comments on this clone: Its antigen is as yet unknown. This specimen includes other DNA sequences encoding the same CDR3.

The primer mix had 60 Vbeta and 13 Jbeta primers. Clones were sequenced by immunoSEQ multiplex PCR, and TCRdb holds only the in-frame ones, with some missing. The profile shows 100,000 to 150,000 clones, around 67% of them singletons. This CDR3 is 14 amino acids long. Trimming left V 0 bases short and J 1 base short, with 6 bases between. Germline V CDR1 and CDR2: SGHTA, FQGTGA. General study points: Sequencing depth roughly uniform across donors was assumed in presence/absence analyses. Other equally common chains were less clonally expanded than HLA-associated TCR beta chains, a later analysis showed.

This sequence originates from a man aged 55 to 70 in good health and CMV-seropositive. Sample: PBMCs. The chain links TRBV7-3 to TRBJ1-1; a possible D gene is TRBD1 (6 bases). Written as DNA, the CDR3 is TGTGCCAGCAGCTTAACAGGGGGGAACACTGAAGCTTTCTTT. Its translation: CASSLTGGNTEAFF. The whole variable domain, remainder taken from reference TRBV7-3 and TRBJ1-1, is GAGVSQTPSNKVTEKGKYVELRCDPISGHTALYWYRQSLGQGPEFLIYFQGTGAADDSGLPNDRFFAVRPEGSVSTLKIQRTERGDSAVYLCASSLTGGNTEAFFGQGTRLTVV.